A selection of T cell receptor beta chains follows, all from one sample in a study of T cells after yellow fever vaccination. TCRdb reprocessed the 5' RACE reads via MiXCR and lists one record per CDR3 protein. The sample has 550,000 to 750,000 distinct CDR3 sequences, about 13% seen once. Sequencing used PBMCs, obtained on the day of the yellow fever booster vaccination. These receptors were collected from a man younger than 40 who received the YFV17D yellow fever vaccine. Both conserved end residues are part of each CDR3. A D gene is named only where the DNA matches it firmly. A clone size is listed for some rows: how often the clone was seen (once, few, many), or a class if it is expanded.

CDR3 DNA: TGCAGTGCTGGACAGGGTAATGAAAAACTGTTTTTT
CDR3 protein: CSAGQGNEKLFF
V gene: TRBV20-1
D gene: TRBD1
CDR3 length: 12
clone size: many
J gene: TRBJ1-4

CDR3 DNA: TGTGCCAGCAGTTACTCGACTAGCGGGTCAAGGGTGGAGACCCAGTACTTC
CDR3 protein: CASSYSTSGSRVETQYF
V gene: TRBV6-5
D gene: TRBD2
CDR3 length: 17
clone size: once
J gene: TRBJ2-5

CDR3 DNA: TGTGCCAGCAGTTTGGCTATCGACTACGAGCAGTACTTC
CDR3 protein: CASSLAIDYEQYF
V gene: TRBV12-3/TRBV12-4
D gene: -
CDR3 length: 13
clone size: -
J gene: TRBJ2-7

CDR3 DNA: TGTGCCACAAACAGGGAGGGCTCCTACAATGAGCAGTTCTTC
CDR3 protein: CATNREGSYNEQFF
V gene: TRBV10-3
D gene: -
CDR3 length: 14
clone size: -
J gene: TRBJ2-1

CDR3 DNA: TGTGCCAGCAGCTTCGGGACTAGCGACAATGAGCAGTTCTTC
CDR3 protein: CASSFGTSDNEQFF
V gene: TRBV7-9
D gene: TRBD2
CDR3 length: 14
clone size: many
J gene: TRBJ2-1

CDR3 DNA: TGTGCCAGCAGAGCGGGTTCGCGCTCCTACGAGCAGTACTTC
CDR3 protein: CASRAGSRSYEQYF
V gene: TRBV28
D gene: -
CDR3 length: 14
clone size: few
J gene: TRBJ2-7

CDR3 DNA: TGTGCCAGCAGCCCTAGGGGACAGTTACCTAGCACAGATACGCAGTATTTT
CDR3 protein: CASSPRGQLPSTDTQYF
V gene: TRBV4-1
D gene: TRBD1
CDR3 length: 17
clone size: -
J gene: TRBJ2-3

CDR3 DNA: TGTGCCAGCAGTTTCCCCCAGGGACAACTGATCGGGGAGCTGTTTTTT
CDR3 protein: CASSFPQGQLIGELFF
V gene: TRBV7-8
D gene: -
CDR3 length: 16
clone size: -
J gene: TRBJ2-2

CDR3 DNA: TGTGCCAGCACCCGATTCGAGACAGGGTCCGAGCAGTACTTC
CDR3 protein: CASTRFETGSEQYF
V gene: TRBV6-1
D gene: TRBD1
CDR3 length: 14
clone size: -
J gene: TRBJ2-7

CDR3 DNA: TGTGCCAGCAGCTTAGCAAGGGTTGGCGCAGATACGCAGTATTTT
CDR3 protein: CASSLARVGADTQYF
V gene: TRBV7-2
D gene: -
CDR3 length: 15
clone size: few
J gene: TRBJ2-3

CDR3 DNA: TGCGCCAGCAGCTTGGAAGGGGGACCAGAGTACTTC
CDR3 protein: CASSLEGGPEYF
V gene: TRBV5-1
D gene: -
CDR3 length: 12
clone size: -
J gene: TRBJ2-5

CDR3 DNA: TGTGCCAGCAGTCTTATGATGGACAGGCAAAGTATTTTCAATCAGCCCCAGCATTTT
CDR3 protein: CASSLMMDRQSIFNQPQHF
V gene: TRBV6-1
D gene: TRBD1
CDR3 length: 19
clone size: few
J gene: TRBJ1-5

CDR3 DNA: TGTGCCAGCATAGCGGGGAGGGGTGCGACCCAGTACTTC
CDR3 protein: CASIAGRGATQYF
V gene: TRBV6-1
D gene: TRBD2
CDR3 length: 13
clone size: -
J gene: TRBJ2-5

CDR3 DNA: TGTGCCAGCAGCTTGGGGGGCGGTACGTACAATGAGCAGTTCTTC
CDR3 protein: CASSLGGGTYNEQFF
V gene: TRBV5-4
D gene: -
CDR3 length: 15
clone size: few
J gene: TRBJ2-1

CDR3 DNA: TGCGCCAGCAGCCAAGTCCCCGGGCATGAGCAGTTCTTC
CDR3 protein: CASSQVPGHEQFF
V gene: TRBV4-1
D gene: -
CDR3 length: 13
clone size: few
J gene: TRBJ2-1

CDR3 DNA: TGCGCCAGCAGCGGGAAGGGGACAGGGGTAGACGATACGCAGTATTTT
CDR3 protein: CASSGKGTGVDDTQYF
V gene: TRBV5-1
D gene: TRBD1
CDR3 length: 16
clone size: few
J gene: TRBJ2-3

CDR3 DNA: TGTGCCGGTTGTAGGGAGAAGAGCACAGATACGCAGTATTTT
CDR3 protein: CAGCREKSTDTQYF
V gene: TRBV2
D gene: -
CDR3 length: 14
clone size: few
J gene: TRBJ2-3

CDR3 DNA: TGTGCCGGATCCAAGACAGGGGGCTACAATGAGCAGTTCTTC
CDR3 protein: CAGSKTGGYNEQFF
V gene: TRBV7-2
D gene: TRBD1
CDR3 length: 14
clone size: few
J gene: TRBJ2-1

CDR3 DNA: TGTGCCAGCACCGCCCCCCGCTTTTCAGACGGCCGTAGAGGTTATGGCTACACCTTC
CDR3 protein: CASTAPRFSDGRRGYGYTF
V gene: TRBV7-8
D gene: -
CDR3 length: 19
clone size: -
J gene: TRBJ1-2

CDR3 DNA: TGTGCCAGCAGCCTGCGGGAGGCGTACGAGCAGTACTTC
CDR3 protein: CASSLREAYEQYF
V gene: TRBV3-1
D gene: TRBD2
CDR3 length: 13
clone size: -
J gene: TRBJ2-7

CDR3 DNA: TGCAGTGCTAGAGACCCGCAGGGGGGGACGTACGAGCAGTACTTC
CDR3 protein: CSARDPQGGTYEQYF
V gene: TRBV20-1
D gene: -
CDR3 length: 15
clone size: few
J gene: TRBJ2-7

CDR3 DNA: TGTGCCAGTAGTGTCCCTCAGACAGGGCCCCGGGATACGCAGTATTTT
CDR3 protein: CASSVPQTGPRDTQYF
V gene: TRBV19
D gene: TRBD1
CDR3 length: 16
clone size: -
J gene: TRBJ2-3

CDR3 DNA: TGCAGTGCTCCAACTTATGAAAAACTGTTTTTT
CDR3 protein: CSAPTYEKLFF
V gene: TRBV20-1
D gene: -
CDR3 length: 11
clone size: -
J gene: TRBJ1-4

CDR3 DNA: TGTGCCAGCAGCCCCGAGAGGTTGGGGGGGCGGGAGCAGTTCTTC
CDR3 protein: CASSPERLGGREQFF
V gene: TRBV3-1
D gene: -
CDR3 length: 15
clone size: few
J gene: TRBJ2-1

CDR3 DNA: TGTGCCAGCAGCTCGTGGGATACGCAGTATTTT
CDR3 protein: CASSSWDTQYF
V gene: TRBV11-2
D gene: -
CDR3 length: 11
clone size: many
J gene: TRBJ2-3

CDR3 DNA: TGCAGTGCTAGGGCCGGAGGGCTTACAGATACGCAGTATTTT
CDR3 protein: CSARAGGLTDTQYF
V gene: TRBV20-1
D gene: -
CDR3 length: 14
clone size: few
J gene: TRBJ2-3

CDR3 DNA: TGCAGCGTTGGTGGCGTGAGCTCCTACAATGAGCAGTTCTTC
CDR3 protein: CSVGGVSSYNEQFF
V gene: TRBV29-1
D gene: -
CDR3 length: 14
clone size: -
J gene: TRBJ2-1

CDR3 DNA: TGCGCCAGCAGCCGGGACAGGGCGGACACCGGGGAGCTGTTTTTT
CDR3 protein: CASSRDRADTGELFF
V gene: TRBV4-3
D gene: TRBD1
CDR3 length: 15
clone size: -
J gene: TRBJ2-2

CDR3 DNA: TGTGCCAGCAGCTATGTTTATATGGCCGATGGAACTGAAGCTTTCTTT
CDR3 protein: CASSYVYMADGTEAFF
V gene: TRBV28
D gene: -
CDR3 length: 16
clone size: few
J gene: TRBJ1-1

CDR3 DNA: TGTGCCTACACACAGAAACAAGAGACCCAGTACTTC
CDR3 protein: CAYTQKQETQYF
V gene: TRBV30
D gene: -
CDR3 length: 12
clone size: few
J gene: TRBJ2-5

CDR3 DNA: TGCAGCCTCCAAGACCCAGATACGCAGTATTTT
CDR3 protein: CSLQDPDTQYF
V gene: TRBV29-1
D gene: -
CDR3 length: 11
clone size: -
J gene: TRBJ2-3

CDR3 DNA: TGTGCCAGCAGCGTAGAGGGGTGGGGGAGCACAGATACGCAGTATTTT
CDR3 protein: CASSVEGWGSTDTQYF
V gene: TRBV9
D gene: -
CDR3 length: 16
clone size: few
J gene: TRBJ2-3

CDR3 DNA: TGTGCCAGCATAGTCTGGCTAGCGGGAGGGCAAGAGACCCAGTACTTC
CDR3 protein: CASIVWLAGGQETQYF
V gene: TRBV5-6
D gene: TRBD2
CDR3 length: 16
clone size: -
J gene: TRBJ2-5

CDR3 DNA: TGTGCCAGCAGCCTCGGGGTCAGCAGTAACTCGGCCCAGCATTTT
CDR3 protein: CASSLGVSSNSAQHF
V gene: TRBV11-2
D gene: -
CDR3 length: 15
clone size: few
J gene: TRBJ1-5

CDR3 DNA: TGTGCCAGCAGCTTAGGGGCAAGGGGCTCGGAGACCCAGTACTTC
CDR3 protein: CASSLGARGSETQYF
V gene: TRBV11-2
D gene: -
CDR3 length: 15
clone size: -
J gene: TRBJ2-5

CDR3 DNA: TGCAGTGCTAGCCAAGTGAACACTGAAGCTTTCTTT
CDR3 protein: CSASQVNTEAFF
V gene: TRBV20-1
D gene: -
CDR3 length: 12
clone size: -
J gene: TRBJ1-1

CDR3 DNA: TGTGCCAGCAGTACAGTATCGCAAACCGGGGAGCTGTTTTTT
CDR3 protein: CASSTVSQTGELFF
V gene: TRBV28
D gene: -
CDR3 length: 14
clone size: -
J gene: TRBJ2-2

CDR3 DNA: TGTGCCAGCACTCCGACAGGACCCCTTAACACCGGGGAGCTGTTTTTT
CDR3 protein: CASTPTGPLNTGELFF
V gene: TRBV12-3/TRBV12-4
D gene: -
CDR3 length: 16
clone size: few
J gene: TRBJ2-2

CDR3 DNA: TGTGCCAGCTGGGAGGGAGGGCCTTATGAGCAGTTCTTC
CDR3 protein: CASWEGGPYEQFF
V gene: TRBV28
D gene: TRBD2
CDR3 length: 13
clone size: -
J gene: TRBJ2-1

CDR3 DNA: TGTGCCATCAGTGTTGGGTCTAGCAGGGAGACCCAGTACTTC
CDR3 protein: CAISVGSSRETQYF
V gene: TRBV10-3
D gene: -
CDR3 length: 14
clone size: -
J gene: TRBJ2-5

CDR3 DNA: TGCAGCGTTGAGCTTGCTTCCTACAATGAGCAGTTCTTC
CDR3 protein: CSVELASYNEQFF
V gene: TRBV29-1
D gene: -
CDR3 length: 13
clone size: -
J gene: TRBJ2-1

CDR3 DNA: TGCAGTGCTAGGAAACCGGGAACAGGCAATGAGCAGTTCTTC
CDR3 protein: CSARKPGTGNEQFF
V gene: TRBV20-1
D gene: -
CDR3 length: 14
clone size: -
J gene: TRBJ2-1

CDR3 DNA: TGTGCCAGCAGCGACAGGGGAAGTGAGCAGTTCTTC
CDR3 protein: CASSDRGSEQFF
V gene: TRBV7-2
D gene: TRBD1
CDR3 length: 12
clone size: -
J gene: TRBJ2-1

CDR3 DNA: TGTGCCAGCAGCTTAGATAAAGGACCGCCCACAGATACGCAGTATTTT
CDR3 protein: CASSLDKGPPTDTQYF
V gene: TRBV7-2
D gene: -
CDR3 length: 16
clone size: -
J gene: TRBJ2-3

CDR3 DNA: TGTGCAGGGCGCCTGTCGACTGAGCAGTTCTTC
CDR3 protein: CAGRLSTEQFF
V gene: TRBV12-3/TRBV12-4
D gene: -
CDR3 length: 11
clone size: few
J gene: TRBJ2-1

CDR3 DNA: TGCAGCGTCCAGATCCTAGCGTCCGGGGAGCTGTTTTTT
CDR3 protein: CSVQILASGELFF
V gene: TRBV29-1
D gene: -
CDR3 length: 13
clone size: few
J gene: TRBJ2-2

CDR3 DNA: TGTGCCAGCAGCTTTTTTAGCGGGAGGGCCAACTACAATGAGCAGTTCTTC
CDR3 protein: CASSFFSGRANYNEQFF
V gene: TRBV7-9
D gene: TRBD2
CDR3 length: 17
clone size: few
J gene: TRBJ2-1

CDR3 DNA: TGTGCCAGCAGCTTGGATTTGGACAGGGGTCGCGAGCAGTACTTC
CDR3 protein: CASSLDLDRGREQYF
V gene: TRBV5-6
D gene: TRBD1
CDR3 length: 15
clone size: few
J gene: TRBJ2-7

CDR3 DNA: TGCGCCAGCAGCTGGGGACTAGCGGGAACTAATGAAGAGACCCAGTACTTC
CDR3 protein: CASSWGLAGTNEETQYF
V gene: TRBV5-1
D gene: TRBD2
CDR3 length: 17
clone size: few
J gene: TRBJ2-5

CDR3 DNA: TGTGCCAGCTCACCACCTTCCCTGGATACGCAGTATTTT
CDR3 protein: CASSPPSLDTQYF
V gene: TRBV18
D gene: -
CDR3 length: 13
clone size: many
J gene: TRBJ2-3